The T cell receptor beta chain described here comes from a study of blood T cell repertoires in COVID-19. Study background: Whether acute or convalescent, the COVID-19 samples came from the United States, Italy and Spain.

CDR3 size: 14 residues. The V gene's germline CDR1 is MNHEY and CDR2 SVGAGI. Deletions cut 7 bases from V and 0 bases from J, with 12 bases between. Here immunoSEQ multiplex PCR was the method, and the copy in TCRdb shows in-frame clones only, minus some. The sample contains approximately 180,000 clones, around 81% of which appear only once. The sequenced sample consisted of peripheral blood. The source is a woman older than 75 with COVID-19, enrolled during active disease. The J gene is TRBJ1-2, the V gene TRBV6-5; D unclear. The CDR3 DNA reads TGTGCCAGCAACCCGCGGGGTTCTAACTATGGCTACACCTTC. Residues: CASNPRGSNYGYTF.